The 19 T cell receptor beta chains presented below share a single source sample, sequenced in a study of OX40 agonist ivuxolimab in advanced cancers. Using immunoSEQ multiplex PCR, the repertoire was profiled, and TCRdb retains in-frame clones only, with some absent. Of roughly 80,000 clones detected, roughly 91% appear once; the ten largest clones hold less than 3%. This specimen consisted of CD4+ or CD8+ T cells sorted from blood, obtained in a trial of the OX40 agonist ivuxolimab. These TCRs come from an adult with an advanced solid tumor such as melanoma, head and neck, liver or kidney cancer.

The chain carries TRBV7-9 and TRBJ2-3, with TRBD2 identical over 11 bases. The CDR3 has 14 amino acids. CDR1 is SEHNR, CDR2 FQNEAQ, per germline (reference sequence). Trimming took 5 bases from V and 5 from J; bases not matched to a gene: 3. CDR3 sequence reads: CASSPLAGGDTQYF. CDR3 DNA: TGTGCCAGCAGCCCTCTAGCGGGAGGAGATACGCAGTATTTT.

This chain connects TRBV5-4 to TRBJ1-2, with D perhaps TRBD1 (5 bases). The germline V gene has CDR1 SGHNT and CDR2 YYREEE (reference sequence). With 6 bases removed from V and 6 bases from J, the gap between germline ends came to 21 bases. The CDR3 is made up of 15 amino acids. The CDR3 here is CASTQGVKTEDGYTF. As DNA, the CDR3 is TGTGCCAGCACCCAAGGCGTTAAGACAGAAGATGGCTACACCTTC. The full variable domain, in which reference TRBV5-4 and TRBJ1-2 provide the parts outside the CDR3, is ETGVTQSPTHLIKTRGQQVTLRCSSQSGHNTVSWYQQALGQGPQFIFQYYREEENGRGNFPPRFSGLQFPNYSSELNVNALELDDSALYLCASTQGVKTEDGYTFGSGTRLTVV.

V gene TRBV30 combines with J gene TRBJ2-3, with a weak D call TRBD1 (5 bases). The CDR3 loop spans 16 amino acids. Per the germline V gene, CDR1 is GTSNPN and CDR2 is SVGIG (reference sequence). The germline V and J ends were trimmed by 0 bases and 0 bases, with 13 bases remaining between them. The CDR3 sequence: CAWSVPRVTSTDTQYF. The CDR3 DNA reads as TGTGCCTGGAGTGTACCCAGGGTCACTAGCACAGATACGCAGTATTTT.

This clone was found once. The CDR3 here is CASSPPPAASAKGTYEQYF. The CDR3 DNA reads as TGTGCCAGCAGCCCCCCCCCGGCGGCCAGCGCTAAGGGGACCTACGAGCAGTACTTC. The chain couples TRBV11-2 to TRBJ2-7; tentative D call: TRBD1 (5 bases). V was pared by 5 bases and J by 2 bases, with 28 bases between. Germline assignment: CDR1 SGHAT and CDR2 FQNNGV. CDR3 length: 19 amino acids.

The V and J genes are TRBV6-1 and TRBJ2-5; 8 bases match TRBD1. With V trimmed by 6 bases and J by 3 bases, 0 bases remained unmatched. Germline loops: CDR1 MNHNS, CDR2 SASEGT. This CDR3 is built from 12 residues. The CDR3, as DNA: TGTGCCAGCAGGGACAGGGAAGAGACCCAGTACTTC. This gives the protein CASRDREETQYF.

V is TRBV19 and J is TRBJ2-3, with no clear D. The CDR3 is 16 amino acids. Trimming took off 3 bases at V and 7 bases at J, with 20 bases between the two ends. Germline V lookup: CDR1 LNHDA, CDR2 SQIVND (reference sequence). The CDR3 DNA reads TGTGCCAGTAGTATGCGCGCCAGCAACCCAGGCTATACGCAGTATTTT. Translated: CASSMRASNPGYTQYF.

This clone was counted only a few times. V usage is TRBV2 and J usage is TRBJ1-5, with D perhaps TRBD1 (6 bases). This CDR3 comprises 13 residues. Germline values: CDR1 SNHLY, CDR2 FYNNEI. Trimming shortened V by 8 bases and J by 4 bases, and 12 bases separated the two germline ends. CDR3 sequence: CASAAGENQPQHF. The CDR3 bases are TGTGCCAGCGCGGCAGGGGAGAATCAGCCCCAGCATTTT.

The chain couples TRBV19 to TRBJ1-5; 7 bases are shared with TRBD1. Germline loops: CDR1 LNHDA, CDR2 SQIVND (reference sequence). This CDR3 is 15 amino acids long. V lost 5 bases, J lost 6 bases, and 10 bases stayed unmatched. The CDR3 reads CASSSPRQGSQPQHF. The CDR3 nucleotides read TGTGCCAGTAGTTCGCCCCGACAGGGTAGTCAGCCCCAGCATTTT.

This clone was counted between two and nine times. This chain links TRBV15 with TRBJ1-2; D is unclear. Trimming left V 3 bases short and J 3 bases short, with 8 bases between. This CDR3 region has 13 residues. Germline CDR1 LNHNV, CDR2 YYDKDF (reference sequence). CDR3 nucleotide sequence: TGTGCCACCAGCAGCGGGCGGGACTATGGCTACACCTTC. Amino acid sequence: CATSSGRDYGYTF.

J is TRBJ2-2 and V is TRBV11-2, with D hard to call. This CDR3 is built from 16 residues. The V gene lost 3 bases and the J gene lost 2 bases, with 13 bases spanning the gap. Germline CDR1 reads SGHAT; CDR2 reads FQNNGV. CDR3 sequence: CASSFWSDSNTGELFF. In nucleotides, the CDR3 is TGTGCCAGCAGCTTTTGGAGCGATTCCAACACCGGGGAGCTGTTTTTT.

The CDR3 sequence: CAITPGQGISYEQYF. CDR3 nucleotide sequence: TGTGCCATCACCCCGGGACAGGGGATCTCCTACGAGCAGTACTTC. J is TRBJ2-7 and V is TRBV10-3; TRBD1 agrees at 10 bases. The germline V gene has CDR1 ENHRY and CDR2 SYGVKD. The CDR3 totals 15 residues. With V trimmed by 7 bases and J by 0 bases, 6 bases remained unmatched.

This rearrangement joins TRBV15 to TRBJ1-3; unclear D gene. Germline V gene sequence: CDR1 LNHNV, CDR2 YYDKDF (reference sequence). CDR3 size: 13 residues. The V end was cut by 9 bases, the J end by 4 bases, with 13 bases between. The DNA for the CDR3 is TGTGCCACGGCGCGCAGTCAGGGAAACACCATATATTTT. It is translated as CATARSQGNTIYF.

CDR3 bases: TGTGCCAGCAGTGGGACAGTCGACGACTATGGCTACACCTTC. Protein: CASSGTVDDYGYTF. This chain connects TRBV6-1 to TRBJ1-2, with D maybe TRBD1 (6 bases). Per germline, CDR1 MNHNS and CDR2 SASEGT. The V gene lost 4 bases and the J gene lost 3 bases, with 12 bases spanning the gap. The CDR3 sequence is 14 residues long.

The chain carries TRBV19 and TRBJ2-7; TRBD2 agrees at 7 bases. Germline V gene sequence: CDR1 LNHDA, CDR2 SQIVND (reference sequence). The junction had 8 bases not matched to a gene; V was cut back by 3 bases and J by 6 bases. The CDR3 is 14 amino acids. CDR3 DNA sequence: TGTGCCAGTAGTATGGTGGCGGGAGAGGTCGAGCAGTACTTC. It encodes CASSMVAGEVEQYF. The whole variable domain, remainder taken from reference TRBV19 and TRBJ2-7, is DGGITQSPKYLFRKEGQNVTLSCEQNLNHDAMYWYRQDPGQGLRLIYYSQIVNDFQKGDIAEGYSVSREKKESFPLTVTSAQKNPTAFYLCASSMVAGEVEQYFGPGTRLTVT.

The chain links TRBV5-1 to TRBJ2-5; D is perhaps TRBD2 (5 bases). Germline V CDR1 and CDR2: SGHRS, YFSETQ. V was trimmed by 2 bases and J by 4 bases, leaving 12 bases between them. This CDR3 contains 14 residues. CDR3 in amino acids: CASSFSDGIETQYF. The CDR3 nucleotides are TGCGCCAGCAGCTTTTCGGACGGGATAGAGACCCAGTACTTC. Drawing the rest from reference TRBV5-1 and TRBJ2-5, the complete variable domain is KAGVTQTPRYLIKTRGQQVTLSCSPISGHRSVSWYQQTPGQGLQFLFEYFSETQRNKGNFPGRFSGRQFSNSRSEMNVSTLELGDSALYLCASSFSDGIETQYFGPGTRLLVL.

The J gene is TRBJ2-5, the V gene TRBV5-4, with a weak D call TRBD2 (7 bases). There are 16 residues in the CDR3. The V gene lost 4 bases and the J gene lost 7 bases, with 23 bases spanning the gap. Germline V gene sequence: CDR1 SGHNT, CDR2 YYREEE (reference sequence). The CDR3 nucleotides read TGTGCCAGCAGCCCGGGGGCGGGGGAAGGCCTGGGGACCCAGTACTTC. Translated: CASSPGAGEGLGTQYF.

The rearrangement joins TRBV19 to TRBJ1-2; 9 bases match TRBD1. J was trimmed by 4 bases and V by 5 bases; bases with no gene match: 8. Germline assignment: CDR1 LNHDA and CDR2 SQIVND (reference sequence). The CDR3 loop spans 15 amino acids. As DNA, the CDR3 is TGTGCCAGTAGTCCCGGGGACAGGGAGAGCTATGGCTACACCTTC. Translating it yields CASSPGDRESYGYTF.

V and J are TRBV29-1 and TRBJ1-2; the D is unclear. CDR3 length: 13 residues. Trimming stripped 5 bases from V and 4 bases from J, with 14 bases between. Germline V gene lookup returns CDR1 SQVTM and CDR2 ANQGSEA. As DNA, the CDR3 is TGCAGCGTTCTCCGGGAGAGGAGCTATGGCTACACCTTC. This codes for CSVLRERSYGYTF.

The rearrangement links TRBV5-1 to TRBJ1-1; D call uncertain. Trimming shortened V by 1 base and J by 1 base, and 8 bases separated the two germline ends. The germline V gene has CDR1 SGHRS and CDR2 YFSETQ. This CDR3 region has 14 residues. The CDR3 protein is CASSLSAENTEAFF. The CDR3 DNA is TGCGCCAGCAGCTTGTCCGCTGAGAACACTGAAGCTTTCTTT.